The rows below give T cell receptor beta chains drawn from one sample of a study of CXCR3-negative and CXCR3-positive naive CD8 T cells. TCRdb reprocessed the 5' RACE reads and reports one entry per CDR3 protein, with no DNA. The ten top clones account for more than 12%, within a sample of approximately 39,000 distinct CDR3 sequences. Sequencing was carried out using memory CD8+ T cells from blood. The receptors come from a human donor in good health. Some clones in this sample may be carry-over from other donors' samples. Both conserved end residues are part of each CDR3.

CASSPPPGLDIQYF	TRBV9	TRBJ2-4
CASSEYEENYGYTF	TRBV25-1	TRBJ1-2
CASSQVSGNYGYTF	TRBV3-1	TRBJ1-2
CSVEFYEGDEKLFF	TRBV29-1	TRBJ1-4
CASTPWGALNTEAFF	TRBV28	TRBJ1-1
CASSHGQGAYEQYF	TRBV14	TRBJ2-7
CASSPSRGTYNEQFF	TRBV5-1	TRBJ2-1
CASSKRRGGDYNEQFF	TRBV4-2	TRBJ2-1
CASRTDTGELFF	TRBV28	TRBJ2-2
CASSWDGNQPQHF	TRBV12-3/TRBV12-4	TRBJ1-5
CASSPSRGSRDTQYF	TRBV7-9	TRBJ2-3
CSARDGALNYNEQFF	TRBV20-1	TRBJ2-1
CASSYSNFGDTGVLFSYEQYF	TRBV6-6	TRBJ2-7
CASIGTEYNEQFF	TRBV2	TRBJ2-1
CASSLGTDVYGYTF	TRBV11-2	TRBJ1-2
CASSFKGNSYEQYF	TRBV28	TRBJ2-7
CAISEAGVGNQPQHF	TRBV10-3	TRBJ1-5
CASSLTESDTQYF	TRBV7-3	TRBJ2-3
CASRERGGMAMVAGYTF	TRBV6-5	TRBJ1-2
CSVERGTGQRGEQFF	TRBV29-1	TRBJ2-1
CASSLNRDNEQFF	TRBV4-1	TRBJ2-1
CASSQDLGQNFYGYTF	TRBV3-1	TRBJ1-2